This passage covers 30 T cell receptor beta chains from one sample sequenced in a study of blood T cells in healthy people across ages (dated by TCRdb to about 2015). Receptor amplification or capture employed 5' RACE. Sequencing relied on an Illumina HiSeq 2500. A second PCR of roughly 6 to 12 cycles was performed with a sample-barcoded 5' primer and a J-beta primer mix. The public sequencing data were trimmed at Q25 with fastp and processed into clonotypes with MiXCR by TCRdb, which kept only in-frame beta chains. All rows with the same CDR3 protein become a single entry with the most common DNA and genes. The table for this sample lists some 370,000 distinct CDR3 sequences; roughly half of them were counted only once. The ten most abundant clones make up approximately 51% of the sample. The sequencing input was blood. These receptors were obtained from a man aged 55 to 69 in good health.

This chain links TRBV6-1 with TRBJ1-2; no clear D. CDR3 length: 15 residues. The germline V gene encodes CDR1 MNHNS and CDR2 SASEGT. Trimming shortened V by 2 bases and J by 8 bases, and 18 bases separated the two germline ends. The DNA of the CDR3 is TGTGCCAGCAGTGAAATCCCCGATGGAACTTGGGGCTACACCTTC. Residues: CASSEIPDGTWGYTF.

V is TRBV2 and J is TRBJ2-6; TRBD2 might be the D (6 bases). With 2 bases removed from V and 3 bases from J, the gap between germline ends came to 20 bases. Germline values: CDR1 SNHLY, CDR2 FYNNEI. The CDR3 has 19 amino acids. CDR3 DNA: TGTGCCAGCAGTGAAAATACTATGGAGGGTTTAGGTGGGGCCAACGTCCTGACTTTC. Its protein is CASSENTMEGLGGANVLTF.

The sample holds many counts of this clonotype. V usage is TRBV28 and J usage is TRBJ2-7; 11 positions match TRBD2. V gave up 6 bases and J gave up 3 bases; unmatched junction bases: 10. The CDR3 sequence is 16 residues long. Germline V CDR1 and CDR2: MDHEN, SYDVKM. CDR3 DNA sequence: TGTGCCAGCAGGGGGGCGGGACTAGCGGATTACTACGAGCAGTACTTC. Translation gives CASRGAGLADYYEQYF.

This chain links TRBV7-8 with TRBJ2-7, with D perhaps matching TRBD2 (6 bases). V was trimmed by 7 bases and J by 2 bases, leaving 15 bases between them. The CDR3 runs to 14 residues. Germline lookup yields CDR1 SGHVS and CDR2 FQNEAQ. The CDR3 sequence: CASTERRGAYEQYF. CDR3 coding DNA: TGTGCCAGCACTGAACGGAGGGGCGCCTACGAGCAGTACTTC.

The chain carries TRBV7-8 and TRBJ2-1; D uncertain. V gave up 6 bases and J gave up 1 base, with 10 bases separating them. Germline CDR1 and CDR2: SGHVS and FQNEAQ. This CDR3 spans 14 amino acids. The CDR3 loop reads CASRKSVSYNEQFF. CDR3 coding DNA: TGTGCCAGCAGGAAAAGTGTTTCCTACAATGAGCAGTTCTTC.

This clonotype showed up many times. The chain couples TRBV24-1 to TRBJ2-3; 7 bases are shared with TRBD1. Germline CDR1 reads KGHDR; CDR2 reads SFDVKD. The CDR3 has 15 residues. Trimming took 7 bases from V and 5 from J; bases not matched to a gene: 11. DNA for the CDR3: TGTGCCACCAGCGCCAAGAGGGGGCAGGGAGATACGCAGTATTTT. Translated: CATSAKRGQGDTQYF.

The chain joins TRBV27 to TRBJ2-1, with TRBD1 matching 7 bases. Germline CDR1 and CDR2: MNHEY and SMNVEV (reference sequence). J gave up 4 bases and V 1 base, and 4 bases lay outside the gene matches. This CDR3 contains 15 residues. In DNA form, the CDR3 reads TGTGCCAGCAGTTTATTCCTGGACAGGTACAATGAGCAGTTCTTC. It is translated as CASSLFLDRYNEQFF.

In regard to this clonotype: A much larger clone lies a single base off, so this may be a read error. The genes are TRBV3-1 and TRBJ2-1; 11 positions agree with TRBD2. Germline-derived CDR1 and CDR2 are LGHDT and YNNKEL (reference sequence). The CDR3 consists of 18 residues. The CDR3: CTSSPEPRLAGGYNEQFF. The CDR3 bases are TGTACCAGCAGCCCCGAACCCCGCCTAGCGGGGGGTTACAATGAGCAGTTCTTC.

The rearrangement links TRBV19 to TRBJ2-5; a weak D match, TRBD2 (5 bases). The CDR3 spans 12 residues. Germline lookup yields CDR1 LNHDA and CDR2 SQIVND (reference sequence). Trimming pared 5 bases from V and 5 bases from J, leaving 9 bases between. CDR3 in amino acids: CASSRGRETQYF. In DNA, the CDR3 is TGTGCCAGTAGTCGAGGGCGGGAGACCCAGTACTTC.

In this sample, this clonotype turned up a few times. The chain joins TRBV20-1 to TRBJ1-2; D is undetermined. Looked up from germline, CDR1 is DFQATT and CDR2 is SNEGSKA (reference sequence). The ends were cut back, 0 bases at V and 2 bases at J, with 10 bases in the middle. The CDR3 extends over 14 amino acids. CDR3 nucleotides: TGCAGTGCTAGAGATCTCTCCAAGAACTATGGCTACACCTTC. The encoded protein is CSARDLSKNYGYTF.

The chain has TRBV11-2 and TRBJ2-3; TRBD2 is a possible D gene (6 bases). The V and J ends lost 3 bases and 2 bases respectively, with 12 bases between them. The CDR3 has 15 amino acids. Germline lookup yields CDR1 SGHAT and CDR2 FQNNGV. The CDR3 region is CASSLGGGLTDTQYF. The CDR3 DNA reads TGTGCCAGCAGCTTGGGGGGAGGTCTCACAGATACGCAGTATTTT. Full variable domain (remainder filled in from reference TRBV11-2 and TRBJ2-3): EAGVAQSPRYKIIEKRQSVAFWCNPISGHATLYWYQQILGQGPKLLIQFQNNGVVDDSQLPKDRFSAERLKGVDSTLKIQPAKLEDSAVYLCASSLGGGLTDTQYFGPGTRLTVL.

The chain links TRBV30 to TRBJ2-1; D is possibly TRBD2 (6 bases). Trimming took 0 bases from V and 4 from J, leaving 16 bases between them. Germline CDR1 reads GTSNPN; CDR2 reads SVGIG (reference sequence). This CDR3 contains 16 residues. CDR3 nucleotides: TGTGCCTGGAGTGTACGGGGGTCTCCATTTTACAATGAGCAGTTCTTC. It codes for CAWSVRGSPFYNEQFF.

V gene TRBV6-5 combines with J gene TRBJ1-2; tentatively, D is TRBD1 (5 bases). Germline lookup yields CDR1 MNHEY and CDR2 SVGAGI. Trimming removed 10 bases from V and 8 bases from J, with 26 bases in between. The CDR3 contains 15 residues. CDR3 in amino acids: CANRGVGAPQRGYTF. The CDR3 DNA sequence: TGTGCCAACAGAGGGGTCGGGGCTCCCCAACGCGGCTACACCTTC.

V and J are TRBV7-2 and TRBJ2-1; D is perhaps TRBD2 (6 bases). The length of the CDR3 is 16 residues. The germline V gene encodes CDR1 SGHTA and CDR2 FQGNSA. The V end lost 5 bases, the J end lost 3 bases, and 17 bases lay between the germline ends. The CDR3 reads CASSPPGSGGYNEQFF. The CDR3 nucleotides read TGTGCCAGCAGCCCCCCCGGGAGTGGGGGCTACAATGAGCAGTTCTTC.

There are a few counts of this clonotype. This chain links TRBV2 with TRBJ2-3; 12 bases align to TRBD2. The CDR3 totals 16 residues. Germline CDR1 is SNHLY and CDR2 is FYNNEI. V gave up 6 bases and J gave up 7 bases; unmatched junction bases: 11. The chain's CDR3 is CASRIEGTSGRYTQYF. CDR3 sequence (DNA): TGTGCCAGCAGGATAGAGGGAACTAGCGGGAGGTATACGCAGTATTTT. Variable domain in full (rest from reference TRBV2 and TRBJ2-3): EPEVTQTPSHQVTQMGQEVILRCVPISNHLYFYWYRQILGQKVEFLVSFYNNEISEKSEIFDDQFSVERPDGSNFTLKIRSTKLEDSAMYFCASRIEGTSGRYTQYFGPGTRLTVL.

This clonotype showed up just a few times. The J gene is TRBJ1-1, the V gene TRBV18, with 8 bases identical to TRBD1. The CDR3 length is 14 residues. The ends lost 5 bases at V and 5 bases at J; junction bases unmatched: 7. Germline V gene data show CDR1 as KGHSH and CDR2 as LQKENI. The CDR3 DNA is TGTGCCAGCTCAGCGGACAGGGTGAGGACTGAAGCTTTCTTT. This encodes CASSADRVRTEAFF.

The chain carries TRBV7-2 and TRBJ2-3; 7 bases are a match to TRBD1. The CDR3 covers 16 residues. With 0 bases clipped from V and 3 bases from J, the junction kept 6 bases outside the gene matches. Looked up from germline, CDR1 is SGHTA and CDR2 is FQGNSA. Written as DNA, the CDR3 is TGTGCCAGCAGCTTAGCTAGAGGGGGCAGGACAGATACGCAGTATTTT. Translated: CASSLARGGRTDTQYF.

The chain links TRBV20-1 to TRBJ2-1; 7 bases map to TRBD1. This CDR3 contains 15 residues. Germline V gene sequence: CDR1 DFQATT, CDR2 SNEGSKA (reference sequence). V was pared by 0 bases and J by 4 bases, with 6 bases of the junction left unmatched. CDR3 coding DNA: TGCAGTGCTAGAGATCGAAACAGGGGTTACAATGAGCAGTTCTTC. It yields the protein CSARDRNRGYNEQFF.

This clonotype was seen a handful of times. CDR3 region: CASSSDRGTDTQYF. CDR3 in DNA: TGTGCCAGCAGCTCCGACAGGGGCACAGATACGCAGTATTTT. This chain connects TRBV9 to TRBJ2-3; 7 positions match TRBD1. V lost 4 bases, J lost 1 base, and 3 bases stayed unmatched. Germline CDR1 and CDR2: SGDLS and YYNGEE. The CDR3 totals 14 residues.

The genes are TRBV20-1 and TRBJ2-5; 10 bases agree with TRBD2. V lost 3 bases to trimming and J lost 5 bases; unmatched junction nucleotides: 12. CDR1 DFQATT and CDR2 SNEGSKA come from the germline V gene (reference sequence). CDR3 length equals 16 residues. The CDR3 here is CSASSTSGASRETQYF. The CDR3 nucleotides read TGCAGTGCTAGTTCCACTAGCGGGGCCTCGAGGGAGACCCAGTACTTC.

The chain employs TRBV6-2 or TRBV6-3 and TRBJ1-2; D gene unclear. The CDR3 is 13 amino acids. V lost 8 bases and J lost 8, with 18 bases in between. Germline CDR1 is MNHEY and CDR2 is SVGEGT. This CDR3 is CASDGPTPWGYTF. As DNA, the CDR3 is TGTGCCAGCGATGGCCCCACGCCTTGGGGCTACACCTTC.

The chain recombines TRBV18 with TRBJ2-6, with TRBD2 as a possible D gene (5 bases). Trimming shortened V by 3 bases and J by 3 bases, and 9 bases separated the two germline ends. Germline CDR1 is KGHSH and CDR2 is LQKENI. The CDR3 extends over 15 amino acids. CDR3 loop: CASSPGMGGANVLTF. CDR3 nucleotides: TGTGCCAGCTCACCCGGGATGGGTGGGGCCAACGTCCTGACTTTC.

In its sample, this clonotype was seen many times. V gene TRBV2 combines with J gene TRBJ2-2; 8 positions match TRBD2. V shed 8 bases and J 5 bases; nucleotides not matched to a gene: 7. The germline V gene has CDR1 SNHLY and CDR2 FYNNEI. This CDR3 has 14 amino acids. CDR3 amino acids: CASGTGTRTGELFF. CDR3 nucleotides: TGTGCCAGCGGGACCGGGACTAGGACCGGGGAGCTGTTTTTT.

V is TRBV7-2 and J is TRBJ2-5; 12 positions agree with TRBD2. Germline V gene lookup returns CDR1 SGHTA and CDR2 FQGNSA. CDR3 length: 18 residues. V lost 1 base, J lost 11 bases, and 17 bases stayed unmatched. CDR3 in amino acids: CASSLVPTSGRSKGEQYF. The DNA for the CDR3 is TGTGCCAGCAGCTTAGTGCCAACTAGCGGGAGGTCTAAGGGGGAGCAGTACTTC.

This chain joins TRBV19 and TRBJ2-5; TRBD2 aligns across 8 bases. V shed 3 bases, J shed 5 bases, and the junction held 11 bases outside the gene matches. CDR3 length: 16 residues. Germline assignment: CDR1 LNHDA and CDR2 SQIVND (reference sequence). The chain's CDR3 is CASSMASGLRGETQYF. CDR3 DNA sequence: TGTGCCAGTAGTATGGCTAGCGGGCTTCGGGGGGAGACCCAGTACTTC.

The DNA for the CDR3 is TGTGCCAGCAGCTTCTATACCTACGAGCAGTACTTC. It codes for CASSFYTYEQYF. The rearrangement links TRBV7-8 to TRBJ2-7; D is uncertain. The CDR3 spans 12 residues. CDR1 and CDR2 (germline): SGHVS, FQNEAQ. V dropped 3 bases and J dropped 2 bases, with 5 bases sitting between them.

This chain joins TRBV20-1 and TRBJ2-7, with D maybe TRBD1 (6 bases). CDR3 size: 14 residues. With 3 bases removed from V and 0 bases from J, the gap between germline ends came to 12 bases. The V gene's germline CDR1 is DFQATT and CDR2 SNEGSKA (reference sequence). Written as DNA, the CDR3 is TGCAGTGCTAGCGAAGGACAGTTCTCCTACGAGCAGTACTTC. Translating gives CSASEGQFSYEQYF.

The chain recombines TRBV4-3 with TRBJ2-1; D possibly corresponds to TRBD1 (6 bases). Germline assignment: CDR1 LGHNA and CDR2 YSLEER. This CDR3 comprises 18 residues. The V gene lost 4 bases and the J gene lost 0 bases, with 19 bases spanning the gap. The CDR3 DNA reads as TGCGCCAGCAGCCTCAGAGGAGACAGGTCGAGCTCCTACAATGAGCAGTTCTTC. Its translation is CASSLRGDRSSSYNEQFF.

This rearrangement joins TRBV7-2 to TRBJ2-5; the D is unclear. Germline CDR1 and CDR2: SGHTA and FQGNSA. There are 15 residues in the CDR3. The V and J ends lost 5 bases and 11 bases respectively, with 24 bases between them. CDR3 loop: CASSARRTDYNEQYF. The CDR3 DNA follows: TGTGCCAGCAGCGCACGAAGGACCGATTACAATGAGCAGTACTTC.

The chain has TRBV20-1 and TRBJ2-5, with 8 nucleotides matching TRBD2. Germline CDR1 reads DFQATT; CDR2 reads SNEGSKA (reference sequence). There are 14 residues in the CDR3. With V trimmed by 2 bases and J by 1 base, 3 bases remained unmatched. Here the CDR3 DNA reads TGCAGTGCTAGAAGGACTAGCTTCCAAGAGACCCAGTACTTC. It encodes CSARRTSFQETQYF.